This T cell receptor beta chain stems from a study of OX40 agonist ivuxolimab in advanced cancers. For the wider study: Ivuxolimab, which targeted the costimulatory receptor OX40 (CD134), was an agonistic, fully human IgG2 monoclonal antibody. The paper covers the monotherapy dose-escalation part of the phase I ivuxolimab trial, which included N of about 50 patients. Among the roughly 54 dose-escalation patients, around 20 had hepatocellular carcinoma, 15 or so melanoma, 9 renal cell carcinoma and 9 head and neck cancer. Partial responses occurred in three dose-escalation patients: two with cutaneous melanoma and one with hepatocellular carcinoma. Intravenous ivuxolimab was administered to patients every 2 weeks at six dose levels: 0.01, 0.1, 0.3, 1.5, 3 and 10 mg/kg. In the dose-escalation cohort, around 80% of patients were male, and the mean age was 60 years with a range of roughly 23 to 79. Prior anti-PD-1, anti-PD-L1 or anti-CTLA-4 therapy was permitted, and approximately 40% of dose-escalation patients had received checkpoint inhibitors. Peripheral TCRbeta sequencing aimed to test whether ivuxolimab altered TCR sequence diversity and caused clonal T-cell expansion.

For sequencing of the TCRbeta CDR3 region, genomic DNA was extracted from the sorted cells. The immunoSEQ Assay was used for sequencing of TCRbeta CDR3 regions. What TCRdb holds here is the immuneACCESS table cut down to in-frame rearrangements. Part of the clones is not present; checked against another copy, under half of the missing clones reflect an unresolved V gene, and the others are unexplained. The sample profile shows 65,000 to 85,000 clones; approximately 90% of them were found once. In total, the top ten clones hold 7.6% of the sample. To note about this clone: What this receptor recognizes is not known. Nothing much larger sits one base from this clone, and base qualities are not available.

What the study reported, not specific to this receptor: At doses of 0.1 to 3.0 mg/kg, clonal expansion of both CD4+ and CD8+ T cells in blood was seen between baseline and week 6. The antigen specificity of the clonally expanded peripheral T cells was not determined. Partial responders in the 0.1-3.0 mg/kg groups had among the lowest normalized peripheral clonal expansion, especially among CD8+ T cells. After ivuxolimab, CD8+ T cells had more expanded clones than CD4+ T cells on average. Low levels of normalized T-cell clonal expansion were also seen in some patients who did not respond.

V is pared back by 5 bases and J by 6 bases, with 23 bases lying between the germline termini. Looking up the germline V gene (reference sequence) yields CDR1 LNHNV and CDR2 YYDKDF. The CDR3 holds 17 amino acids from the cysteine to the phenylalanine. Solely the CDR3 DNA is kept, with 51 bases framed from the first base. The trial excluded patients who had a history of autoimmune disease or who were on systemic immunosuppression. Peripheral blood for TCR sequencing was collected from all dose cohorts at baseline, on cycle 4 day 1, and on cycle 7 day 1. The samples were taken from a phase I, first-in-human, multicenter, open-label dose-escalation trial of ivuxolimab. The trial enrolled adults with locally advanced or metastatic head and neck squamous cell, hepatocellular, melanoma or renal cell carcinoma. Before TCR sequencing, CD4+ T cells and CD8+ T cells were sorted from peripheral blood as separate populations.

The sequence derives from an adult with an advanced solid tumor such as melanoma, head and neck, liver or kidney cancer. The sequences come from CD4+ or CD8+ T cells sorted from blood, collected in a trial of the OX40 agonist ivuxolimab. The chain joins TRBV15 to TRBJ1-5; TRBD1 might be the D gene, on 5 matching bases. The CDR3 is CATSGLTGTPGSQPQHF. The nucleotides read TGTGCCACCAGCGGACTAACCGGGACCCCAGGCTCTCAGCCCCAGCATTTT.